The 10 T cell receptor beta chains given below trace back to one sample, sequenced in a study of metastatic and nonmetastatic thyroid tumors. TCRdb re-processed the PCR reads through MiXCR. The sample contains some 42,000 clones, around 30% of which appear only once. Not a single patient had been given any form of treatment at any point before undergoing thyroid surgery. The sequenced material came from blood. All receptors come from a male donor with papillary thyroid cancer or a benign thyroid nodule (not recorded which). Some clones in this sample may be carry-over from other donors' samples.

The chain joins TRBV3-1 to TRBJ1-3; D gene uncertain. Germline loops: CDR1 LGHDT, CDR2 YNNKEL (reference sequence). This CDR3 is built from 13 residues. Deletions cut 6 bases from V and 0 bases from J, with 6 bases between. CDR3 in amino acids: CASRTDSGNTIYF. The CDR3 DNA reads as TGTGCCAGCAGGACGGACTCTGGAAACACCATATATTTT.

This clone was picked up many times. This may be a read error, as it is one base from a much larger clone. The same CDR3 can be traced to other DNA sequences in this sample. The chain uses TRBV9 and TRBJ1-6, with 7 bases fitting TRBD1. This CDR3 comprises 14 residues. Trimming took 5 bases from V and 9 from J; bases not matched to a gene: 8. Germline V gene lookup returns CDR1 SGDLS and CDR2 YYNGEE. CDR3 region: CASSQTGIGSPLHF. Here the CDR3 DNA reads TGTGCCAGCAGTCAGACAGGGATAGGTTCACCCCTCCACTTT.

The chain links TRBV20-1 to TRBJ2-1; 8 nucleotides agree with TRBD2. This CDR3 has 15 amino acids. Trimming removed 6 bases from V and 1 base from J; junction bases left unmatched: 8. Germline CDR1 reads DFQATT; CDR2 reads SNEGSKA (reference sequence). This CDR3 is CSAHTSGLSYNEQFF. The DNA for the CDR3 is TGCAGTGCACATACTAGCGGTTTATCCTACAATGAGCAGTTCTTC.

The CDR3 bases are TGTGCCAGCAGCTTAGCTGGGGGACTTTGGGGATTTAGCAATCAGCCCCAGCATTTT. Protein: CASSLAGGLWGFSNQPQHF. The chain combines TRBV7-2 with TRBJ1-5, with a tentative D call TRBD1 (5 bases). This CDR3 has 19 amino acids. The germline V and J ends were trimmed by 0 bases and 0 bases, with 18 bases remaining between them. Germline V gene sequence: CDR1 SGHTA, CDR2 FQGNSA.

This clone was detected many times. The V and J genes are TRBV27 and TRBJ1-4; weak D call: TRBD1 (5 bases). The V and J ends lost 4 bases and 8 bases respectively, with 11 bases between them. The CDR3 consists of 13 residues. Germline CDR1 and CDR2: MNHEY and SMNVEV (reference sequence). The CDR3 reads CASSSRGWEKLFF. The CDR3, as DNA: TGTGCCAGCAGTTCGAGGGGATGGGAAAAACTGTTTTTT. Based on the CDR3 plus reference TRBV27 and TRBJ1-4, the full variable domain is EAQVTQNPRYLITVTGKKLTVTCSQNMNHEYMSWYRQDPGLGLRQIYYSMNVEVTDKGDVPEGYKVSRKEKRNFPLILESPSPNQTSLYFCASSSRGWEKLFFGSGTQLSVL.

At least ten counts were recorded for this clone. This rearrangement joins TRBV25-1 to TRBJ2-5; maybe TRBD2 (5 bases). Germline loops: CDR1 MGHDK, CDR2 SYGVNS. The length of the CDR3 is 17 residues. V lost 6 bases and J 3 bases, leaving 23 bases between the germline ends. This CDR3 is CASSPSRGSFLKETQYF. The CDR3 nucleotides are TGTGCCAGCAGCCCAAGTCGTGGGAGTTTTCTTAAAGAGACCCAGTACTTC.

Turning to this clone: An end of the junction does not agree with germline; a read error may underlie this. At the DNA level, this CDR3 is encoded by other sequences in the same sample as well. The chain uses TRBV20-1 and TRBJ2-2; 7 bases map to TRBD1. The CDR3 length is 14 residues. Germline loops: CDR1 DFQATT, CDR2 SNEGSKA (reference sequence). CDR3 sequence (DNA): TGCAGTGCTCTCACAGGGGCGAACACCGGCGAGCTGTTTTTT. Its translation: CSALTGANTGELFF.

This clone was detected ten times or more. V gene TRBV7-9 combines with J gene TRBJ2-3, with 7 nucleotides matching TRBD1. Germline trimming cut 1 base from V and 4 bases from J; bases unmatched to any gene: 5. The CDR3 consists of 15 residues. Germline-derived CDR1 and CDR2 are SEHNR and FQNEAQ (reference sequence). This CDR3 reads CASSLGQGDADTQYF. In DNA form, the CDR3 reads TGTGCCAGCAGCTTAGGACAGGGAGACGCAGATACGCAGTATTTT.

This rearrangement joins TRBV15 to TRBJ1-2; 8 bases match TRBD1. V shed 8 bases and J 3 bases; nucleotides not matched to a gene: 11. Germline assignment: CDR1 LNHNV and CDR2 YYDKDF (reference sequence). The CDR3 is made up of 15 amino acids. The CDR3 sequence: CATGNGQGPHYGYTF. In DNA form, the CDR3 reads TGTGCCACCGGCAATGGACAGGGTCCACACTATGGCTACACCTTC.

This clone is medium-sized. V gene TRBV5-1 combines with J gene TRBJ2-7; weak D call: TRBD2 (7 bases). Germline loops: CDR1 SGHRS, CDR2 YFSETQ. Between the trimmed V and J ends, which lost 0 bases and 5 bases, there was a span of 18 bases. There are 16 residues in the CDR3. Here the CDR3 DNA reads TGCGCCAGCAGCTTGGCGGGGGGCTGGGCTTGGGACGAGCAGTACTTC. It specifies CASSLAGGWAWDEQYF.